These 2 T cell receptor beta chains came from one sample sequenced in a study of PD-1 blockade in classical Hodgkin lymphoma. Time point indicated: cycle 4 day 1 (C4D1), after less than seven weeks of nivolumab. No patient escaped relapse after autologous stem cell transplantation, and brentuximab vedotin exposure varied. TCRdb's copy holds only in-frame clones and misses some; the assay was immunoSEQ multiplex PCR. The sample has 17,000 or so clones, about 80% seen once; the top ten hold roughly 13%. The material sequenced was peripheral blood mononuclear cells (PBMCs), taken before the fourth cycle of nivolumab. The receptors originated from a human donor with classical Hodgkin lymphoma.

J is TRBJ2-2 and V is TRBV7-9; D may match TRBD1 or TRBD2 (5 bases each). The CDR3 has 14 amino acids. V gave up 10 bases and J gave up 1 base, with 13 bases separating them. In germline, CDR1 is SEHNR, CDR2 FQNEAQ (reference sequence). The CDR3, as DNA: TGTGCCATTAGCGACAGAGAGAACACCGGGGAGCTGTTTTTT. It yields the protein CAISDRENTGELFF. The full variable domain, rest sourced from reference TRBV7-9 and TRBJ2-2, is DTGVSQNPRHKITKRGQNVTFRCDPISEHNRLYWYRQTLGQGPEFLTYFQNEAQLEKSRLLSDRFSAERPKGSFSTLEIQRTEQGDSAMYLCAISDRENTGELFFGEGSRLTVL.

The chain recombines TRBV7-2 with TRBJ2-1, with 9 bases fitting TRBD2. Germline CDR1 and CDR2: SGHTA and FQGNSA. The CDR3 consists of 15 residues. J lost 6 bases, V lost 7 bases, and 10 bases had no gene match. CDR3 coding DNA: TGTGCCAGCAACCACGTGGAGCGGGGGGTCAATGAGCAGTTCTTC. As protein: CASNHVERGVNEQFF.